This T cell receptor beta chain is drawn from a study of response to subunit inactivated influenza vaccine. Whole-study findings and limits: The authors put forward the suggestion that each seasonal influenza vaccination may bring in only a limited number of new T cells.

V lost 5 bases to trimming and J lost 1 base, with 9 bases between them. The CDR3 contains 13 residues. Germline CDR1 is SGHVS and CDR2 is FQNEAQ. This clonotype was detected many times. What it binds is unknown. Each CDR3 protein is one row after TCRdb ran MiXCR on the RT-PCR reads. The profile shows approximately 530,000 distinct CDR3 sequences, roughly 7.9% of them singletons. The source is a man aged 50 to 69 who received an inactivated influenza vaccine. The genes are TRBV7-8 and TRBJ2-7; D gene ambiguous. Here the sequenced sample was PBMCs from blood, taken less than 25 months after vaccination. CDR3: CASSPRLSYEQYF. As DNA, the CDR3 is TGTGCCAGCAGCCCGCGACTGTCCTACGAGCAGTACTTC. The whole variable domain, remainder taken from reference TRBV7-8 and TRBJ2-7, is GAGVSQSPRYKVAKRGQDVALRCDPISGHVSLFWYQQALGQGPEFLTYFQNEAQLDKSGLPSDRFFAERPEGSVSTLKIQRTQQEDSAVYLCASSPRLSYEQYFGPGTRLTVT.